Listed below are T cell receptor beta chains from one sample, sequenced in a study of blood T cells in healthy people across ages. TCRdb called the 5' RACE reads again in MiXCR, with one record for every CDR3 protein. The data show about 800,000 distinct CDR3 sequences, roughly 64% seen once. Sample: blood. The receptors come from a man aged 25-45 years in good health. Both conserved end residues are part of each CDR3. A D gene is named only where the DNA matches it firmly. Some rows have no size entry. The others give once, few or many, or a class for an expanded clone.

CDR3nt,CDR3aa,j_gene,abundance,d_gene,v_gene
TGTGCCAGCCAGTTCAGGGAGCGGCTCGCCGACGAGCAGTACTTC,CASQFRERLADEQYF,TRBJ2-7,few,-,TRBV6-2/TRBV6-3
TGTGCCTGGACCCTTAACTACGAGCAGTACTTC,CAWTLNYEQYF,TRBJ2-7,-,-,TRBV30
TGCAGTGCCCCCGGGCAGGGGACAGGGTACGAGCAGTACTTC,CSAPGQGTGYEQYF,TRBJ2-7,-,TRBD1,TRBV20-1
TGTGCCAGCAGTTACGTTTACCGTTCGGAAGAGCAGTACTTC,CASSYVYRSEEQYF,TRBJ2-4,-,-,TRBV6-6
TGTGCCAGCAGCCCCGGCGGACAACTCGGGAAATCCTACGAGCAGTACTTC,CASSPGGQLGKSYEQYF,TRBJ2-7,-,-,TRBV9
TGCAGTGCTAGAGATTTGGCGGGAGTCCGACCCTACGATGAGCAGTTCTTC,CSARDLAGVRPYDEQFF,TRBJ2-1,-,TRBD2,TRBV20-1
TGTGCCAGCAGCACGGACAGGGGGCCGTTGAAGACCCAGTACTTC,CASSTDRGPLKTQYF,TRBJ2-5,few,TRBD1,TRBV7-9
TGTGCCAGCAGCTTAGTAGTACTCAATGAGCAGTTCTTC,CASSLVVLNEQFF,TRBJ2-1,few,-,TRBV7-2
TGCAGCGTTGATTTCGATGGGAAACTGTTTTTT,CSVDFDGKLFF,TRBJ1-4,-,-,TRBV29-1
TGTGCCAGCACCAAAGGTAGAGGGGTTCAAGAGACCCAGTACTTC,CASTKGRGVQETQYF,TRBJ2-5,-,-,TRBV6-6
TGTGCCAGCAGCGTAATTCCTAACGACAATGAGCAGTTCTTC,CASSVIPNDNEQFF,TRBJ2-1,-,-,TRBV3-1
TGTGCCAGCAGCTTATCAGGACAGCGCCAGCATTTT,CASSLSGQRQHF,TRBJ1-5,-,-,TRBV7-2
TGTGCCTGGAGGAGGGACTACAATGAGCAGTTCTTC,CAWRRDYNEQFF,TRBJ2-1,many,-,TRBV30
TGCAGTGCTAGTAAGTTGGGTAAGGCCCTGAACACTGAAGCTTTCTTT,CSASKLGKALNTEAFF,TRBJ1-1,-,-,TRBV20-1
TGTGCCAGCAGCTTGGAAGGGAGATCGTATGGCTACACCTTC,CASSLEGRSYGYTF,TRBJ1-2,-,-,TRBV7-2
TGTGCCAGCAGCCACGGCGGCCGCCCCACAGATACGCAGTATTTT,CASSHGGRPTDTQYF,TRBJ2-3,-,-,TRBV4-2
TGTGCCAGCAGTTACGGGGGGACGAGCTTCAAGGGAGATACGCAGTATTTT,CASSYGGTSFKGDTQYF,TRBJ2-3,-,-,TRBV6-5
TGCAGTGCTAGAGAGGATCCGGGACTAACGTACTTC,CSAREDPGLTYF,TRBJ2-7,-,TRBD2,TRBV20-1
TGTGCCACCAGTGAACATGGGGGGTTCGAGCAGTACTTC,CATSEHGGFEQYF,TRBJ2-7,-,-,TRBV24-1
TGTGCCAAAGGAGGGATGTCCGGAAAACTGTTTTTT,CAKGGMSGKLFF,TRBJ1-4,-,-,TRBV30
TGTGCCAGCAGCCAAGATCCGGGGTCGGGGGATGCCCAGCATTTT,CASSQDPGSGDAQHF,TRBJ1-5,few,-,TRBV4-2
TGCAGTGCTAGAGATCTGGGGGGCGAGCAGTTCTTC,CSARDLGGEQFF,TRBJ2-1,-,-,TRBV20-1
TGTGCCAGCAGCTTAGGGGAAACTCGCGTCCAAGAGACCCAGTACTTC,CASSLGETRVQETQYF,TRBJ2-5,-,-,TRBV7-9
TGTGCTAGTGGTCCAAGGGGAGGGAATGAGCAGTTCTTC,CASGPRGGNEQFF,TRBJ2-1,-,TRBD2,TRBV12-5
TGTGCCGGCAGCTTAAGCGGGGGGGGCTACAATGAGCAGTACTTC,CAGSLSGGGYNEQYF,TRBJ2-5,-,TRBD2,TRBV7-9
TGCAGTGCTCAATCGACAGGGTACCACGAGCAGTACTTC,CSAQSTGYHEQYF,TRBJ2-7,few,TRBD1,TRBV20-1
TGTGCCAGCAGCTCAGGACAGTCAACAGATACGCAGTATTTT,CASSSGQSTDTQYF,TRBJ2-3,-,-,TRBV7-2
TGCAGTGCTAGAAAAGCGGGGGGGCAAGAGACCCAGTACTTC,CSARKAGGQETQYF,TRBJ2-5,-,TRBD2,TRBV20-1
TGTGCCAGCAGGGAGGGGCGATTTTCGTTCTTC,CASREGRFSFF,TRBJ2-1,-,-,TRBV6-2/TRBV6-3
TGCAGTGCTTTAGGTCTGAGGTACAATGAGCAGTTCTTC,CSALGLRYNEQFF,TRBJ2-1,-,-,TRBV20-1
TGCGCCAGCCGGGAACCAGGGCTGGACATTCAGTACTTC,CASREPGLDIQYF,TRBJ2-4,-,-,TRBV5-1
TGCAGCGTTGTCGGGTTTACAGTGCAGTTCTTC,CSVVGFTVQFF,TRBJ2-1,-,-,TRBV29-1
TGTGCCAGCAGCCTACTGGGGGGCTCGAACACTGAAGCTTTCTTT,CASSLLGGSNTEAFF,TRBJ1-1,-,-,TRBV9
TGTGCCACCAGTGATTCTCACAGGGTAGGAGTCAATGAGCAGTTCTTC,CATSDSHRVGVNEQFF,TRBJ2-1,few,-,TRBV24-1
TGCAGTGCTAGGGGACTAGCGGGAGCAGAAGAGACCCAGTACTTC,CSARGLAGAEETQYF,TRBJ2-5,-,TRBD2,TRBV20-1
TGCAGTGCCGCGTCGTCCGGGACAGGGGGCCTACACGAGCAGTACTTC,CSAASSGTGGLHEQYF,TRBJ2-7,-,TRBD1,TRBV20-1
TGTGCCAGCAGCCTACTTAAGGGGAACACTGAAGCTTTCTTT,CASSLLKGNTEAFF,TRBJ1-1,-,-,TRBV7-9
TGCGCCAGCGGCTTGGCCGGGGGATCCCAAAACATTCAGTACTTC,CASGLAGGSQNIQYF,TRBJ2-4,-,-,TRBV5-1
TGTGCCAGCAGGAAAGAGGGGGCAGGGGCCCTTGAAGCTTTCTTT,CASRKEGAGALEAFF,TRBJ1-1,-,TRBD1,TRBV7-2
TGTGCCAGCAGCCTGAGCCGAGGCGATTCCGGGACTAGCGGGAGTTCCTACAATGAGCAGTTCTTC,CASSLSRGDSGTSGSSYNEQFF,TRBJ2-1,few,TRBD2,TRBV9
TGCAGCGCCGCCACAGGGATGGCAGATACGCAGTATTTT,CSAATGMADTQYF,TRBJ2-3,once,-,TRBV29-1
TGCAGTGCTAGGACACAGGGTCGAGCGACCCAGTACTTC,CSARTQGRATQYF,TRBJ2-5,-,-,TRBV20-1
TGTGCCAGCAGTGAATTGGCTAGCGGATACACAGATACGCAGTATTTT,CASSELASGYTDTQYF,TRBJ2-3,few,TRBD2,TRBV25-1
TGTGCCAGCAGCTTTTCAAATTCACCCCTCCACTTT,CASSFSNSPLHF,TRBJ1-6,many,-,TRBV7-2